This TCR beta chain was found in a study of blood T cell repertoires in COVID-19. CDR3 length equals 13 residues. Germline values: CDR1 MNHEY, CDR2 SVGAGI. Trimming took 10 bases from V and 1 from J, leaving 12 bases between them. Profiling relied on immunoSEQ multiplex PCR, and the TCRdb table lists in-frame clones only, not all of them. The sample consists of fewer than 90,000 clones, approximately 89% of them appearing once. Sequenced material: peripheral blood. The receptor was derived from a man between 60 and 75 years old with acute or convalescent COVID-19. The chain employs TRBV6-5 and TRBJ2-3; D possibly corresponds to TRBD2 (5 bases). The CDR3 nucleotides read TGTGCCACCTCCAGTAGCGGCACAGATACGCAGTATTTT. Its protein is CATSSSGTDTQYF.